This T cell receptor (beta chain) was recovered during a study of identical twins. V was pared by 7 bases and J by 6 bases, with 9 bases between. The CDR3 length is 11 residues. A single record per CDR3 protein comes from TCRdb applying MiXCR to the 5' RACE reads. The sample contains 500,000 or so distinct CDR3 sequences, about 20% of which appear only once. The same sample was also used in a study of T cells expressing NK-cell markers.

The rearrangement joins TRBV12-3 or TRBV12-4 to TRBJ1-1; D uncertain. What was sequenced was CD4+ T cells sorted from blood. The source of this sequence is a woman younger than 35 in good health. The CDR3 loop reads CASKGDAEAFF. The CDR3 DNA sequence: TGTGCCAGCAAGGGCGACGCTGAAGCTTTCTTT.